This TCR beta chain originates from a study of blood T cell repertoires in COVID-19. Study overall: The origin of the acute and convalescent COVID-19 samples was the United States, Italy and Spain. PBMCs, B-cell-depleted T cells, or T cells provided the cDNA or gDNA that made up the material.

The count of this clone is one. Looked up from germline, CDR1 is KGHDR and CDR2 is SFDVKD. The junction had 5 bases not matched to a gene; V was cut back by 3 bases and J by 8 bases. There are 15 residues in the CDR3. Residents of approximately 25 US areas, aged roughly 18 to 89 years, made up the participants. In the study's own analysis: Amplifying reference gene primers gave estimates of nucleated cell counts. TCRdb's table, derived via immunoSEQ multiplex PCR, lists solely in-frame clones and lacks some. From that table come the V and J calls and clone size; the DNA was used to work out D and trimming. The table records about 220,000 clones, around 89% of them present only once.

Sequencing used PBMCs or T cells enriched from blood (not recorded which). This receptor was taken from a woman aged 35 to 49 with acute COVID-19. The V and J genes are TRBV24-1 and TRBJ2-3; 12 bases fit TRBD2. CDR3 in DNA: TGTGCCACCAGTGATCCGACTAGCGGGGGAGGTACGCAGTATTTT. Amino acid sequence: CATSDPTSGGGTQYF.